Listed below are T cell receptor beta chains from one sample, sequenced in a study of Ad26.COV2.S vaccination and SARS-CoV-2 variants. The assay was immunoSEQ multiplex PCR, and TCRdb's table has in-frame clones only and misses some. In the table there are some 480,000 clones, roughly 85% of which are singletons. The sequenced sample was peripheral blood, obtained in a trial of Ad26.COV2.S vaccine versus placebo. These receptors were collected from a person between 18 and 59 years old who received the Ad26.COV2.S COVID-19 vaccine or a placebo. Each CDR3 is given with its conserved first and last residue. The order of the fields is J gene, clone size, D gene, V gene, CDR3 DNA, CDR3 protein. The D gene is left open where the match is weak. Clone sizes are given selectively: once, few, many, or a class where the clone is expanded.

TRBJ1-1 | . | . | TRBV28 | TGTGCCAGCAGTTTGCTGTCCTGGGGATCCAACACTGAAGCTTTCTTT | CASSLLSWGSNTEAFF
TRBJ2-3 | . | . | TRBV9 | TGTGCCAGCAGCGCCCTTGATACGCAGTATTTT | CASSALDTQYF
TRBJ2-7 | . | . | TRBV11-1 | TGTGCCAGCAGCCCCACGGGAAGAGGGGACGAGCAGTACTTC | CASSPTGRGDEQYF
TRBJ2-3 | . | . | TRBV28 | TGTGCCAGTGCTGAGGGGGTCGGAGATACGCAGTATTTT | CASAEGVGDTQYF
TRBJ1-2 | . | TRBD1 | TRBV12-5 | TGTGCTAGTGGTTTGGTATGGGACAGGGGCTATGGCTACACCTTC | CASGLVWDRGYGYTF
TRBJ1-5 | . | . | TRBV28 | TGTGCCAGCAGCTTGGGCCGTACCAGCCAGCCCCAGCATTTT | CASSLGRTSQPQHF
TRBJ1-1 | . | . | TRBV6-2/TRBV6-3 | TGTGCCAGCACTTACCCCGACACTGAAGCTTTCTTT | CASTYPDTEAFF
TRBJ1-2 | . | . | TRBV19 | TGTGCCAGCCAACAGGGACCTAACTATGGCTACACCTTC | CASQQGPNYGYTF
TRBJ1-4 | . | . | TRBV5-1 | TGCGCCAGCAGCTTGGCCGAGAGCGGTGGAAAACTGTTTTTT | CASSLAESGGKLFF
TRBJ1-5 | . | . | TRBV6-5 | TGTGCCAGCAGCCGAAAAGGGAATCAGCCCCAGCATTTT | CASSRKGNQPQHF
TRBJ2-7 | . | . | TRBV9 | TGTGCCAGCAGCGTAGGCGGGACAGACAAGCCCTACGAGCAGTACTTC | CASSVGGTDKPYEQYF
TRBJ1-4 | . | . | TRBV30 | TGTGCCTGGAGTCTAACCGGGGCCAGGGCTAATGAAAAACTGTTTTTT | CAWSLTGARANEKLFF
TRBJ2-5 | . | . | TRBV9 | TGTGCCAGCAGCGTAGGAAGGACCCAAGAGACCCAGTACTTC | CASSVGRTQETQYF
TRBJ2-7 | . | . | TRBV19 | TGTGCCAGTATAGCGCCTACCTACGAGCAGTACTTC | CASIAPTYEQYF
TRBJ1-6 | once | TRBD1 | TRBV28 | TGTGCCAGCAGCCCGATTAGGACAGGGCGAAATTCACCCCTCCACTTT | CASSPIRTGRNSPLHF
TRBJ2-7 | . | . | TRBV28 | TGTGCCAGCAGTCCAACGGCCGTCATGGGTGAGCAGTACTTC | CASSPTAVMGEQYF
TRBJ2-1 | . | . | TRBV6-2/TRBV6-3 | TGTGCCAGCAGTCCGGCCGACTCCTACAATGAGCAGTTCTTC | CASSPADSYNEQFF
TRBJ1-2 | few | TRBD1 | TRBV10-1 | TGCGCCAGCAGTGCCGGTCGACCGGGACAGAGCTATGGCTACACCTTC | CASSAGRPGQSYGYTF
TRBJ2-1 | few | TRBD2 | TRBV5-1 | TGCGCCAGCAGCCCCGGAGGCCTAGCGGGACTAAGAAATGAGCAGTTCTTC | CASSPGGLAGLRNEQFF
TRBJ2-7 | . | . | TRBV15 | TGTGCCACCAGCAGAGATGGGGGCTACGAGCAGTACTTC | CATSRDGGYEQYF
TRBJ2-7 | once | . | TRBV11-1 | TGTGCCAGCAGCTTAGGGACGAGCTCCTACGAGCAGTACTTC | CASSLGTSSYEQYF
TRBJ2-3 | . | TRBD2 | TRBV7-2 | TGTGCCAGCGGGAGGGTGGGCACAGATACGCAGTATTTT | CASGRVGTDTQYF
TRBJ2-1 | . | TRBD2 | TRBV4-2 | TGTGCCAGCAGCCAAGTTCGACTAGCGGGAATCAATGAGCAGTTCTTC | CASSQVRLAGINEQFF
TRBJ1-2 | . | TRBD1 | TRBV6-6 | TGTGCCAGCAGGCTCCCCCGGGACAGGGGTAACGGCTACACCTTC | CASRLPRDRGNGYTF